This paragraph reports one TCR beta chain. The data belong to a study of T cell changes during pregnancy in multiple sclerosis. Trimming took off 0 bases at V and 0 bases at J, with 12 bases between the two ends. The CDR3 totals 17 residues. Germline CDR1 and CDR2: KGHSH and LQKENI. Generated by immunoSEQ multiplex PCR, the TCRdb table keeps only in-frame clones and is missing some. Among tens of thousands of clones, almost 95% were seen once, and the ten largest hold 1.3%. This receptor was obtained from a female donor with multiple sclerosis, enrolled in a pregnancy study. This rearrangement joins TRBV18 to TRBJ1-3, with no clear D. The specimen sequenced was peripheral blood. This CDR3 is CASSPPRTSSSGNTIYF. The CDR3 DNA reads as TGTGCCAGCTCACCACCGCGTACTTCGAGCTCTGGAAACACCATATATTTT.